Shown below are 11 T cell receptor beta chains from a single sample sequenced in a study of CD8 T cells in Susac syndrome (dated by TCRdb to the late 2010s). Receptor amplification or capture employed the immunoSEQ multiplex PCR assay. RNA was extracted using the RNeasy kit, and about 0.5 to 1 ug of the RNA was reverse transcribed with random hexamers. The raw public data were reprocessed by TCRdb itself: fastp quality trimming at Q25, MiXCR clonotype calling, in-frame beta chains only. Rows with one shared CDR3 protein collapse into an entry with the most common genes and DNA. In this sample the table shows around 180,000 distinct CDR3 sequences, 85% to 95% of which occur a single time. The biggest ten clones account for 0.095% to 0.13% of the sample. Sequenced input: CD4+ T cells from PBMCs. The receptors derive from a human donor with Susac syndrome.

The chain is built from TRBV7-2 and TRBJ2-1; 7 bases agree with TRBD2. V shed 1 base and J 6 bases; nucleotides not matched to a gene: 3. The germline gives CDR1 SGHTA, CDR2 FQGNSA. The CDR3 length is 14 residues. The CDR3 DNA is TGTGCCAGCAGCTTAGATCCGGGGGGCAATGAGCAGTTCTTC. Amino acids: CASSLDPGGNEQFF.

The chain combines TRBV20-1 with TRBJ2-7; TRBD1 matches at 7 bases. Trimming removed 5 bases from V and 1 base from J; junction bases left unmatched: 11. From germline, CDR1 is DFQATT and CDR2 SNEGSKA (reference sequence). The CDR3 is 15 amino acids. The CDR3 DNA is TGCAGTGCTCCCTCCAGGACAGGAAAGTCCTACGAGCAGTACTTC. Its translation: CSAPSRTGKSYEQYF.

The chain joins TRBV4-3 to TRBJ2-1; 10 positions match TRBD2. CDR1 is LGHNA, CDR2 YSLEER, per germline. Unmatched junction bases numbered 7, after V lost 1 base and J lost 4 bases. This CDR3 region has 17 residues. CDR3 DNA: TGCGCCAGCAGCCAAGGAAACTTAGCGGGGGGATACAATGAGCAGTTCTTC. It is translated as CASSQGNLAGGYNEQFF.

J is TRBJ2-3 and V is TRBV29-1; 10 nucleotides line up with TRBD2. Germline values: CDR1 SQVTM, CDR2 ANQGSEA. V lost 1 base, J lost 5 bases, and 3 bases stayed unmatched. The CDR3 loop spans 14 amino acids. For the CDR3, the DNA is TGCAGCGTTGAAGGCTTAGCGGGGGGAGATACGCAGTATTTT. Amino acids: CSVEGLAGGDTQYF.

V gene TRBV20-1 combines with J gene TRBJ2-1; D unresolved. From germline, CDR1 is DFQATT and CDR2 SNEGSKA (reference sequence). Trimming pared 3 bases from V and 8 bases from J, leaving 17 bases between. This CDR3 contains 14 residues. CDR3 in amino acids: CSASSHVRLDEQFF. The CDR3 DNA is TGCAGTGCTAGCTCTCACGTTAGGTTGGATGAGCAGTTCTTC.

CDR3 sequence: CASSPLGEYTEAFF. DNA for the CDR3: TGCGCCAGCAGCCCTCTGGGGGAGTACACTGAAGCTTTCTTT. This chain joins TRBV4-3 and TRBJ1-1; D may be TRBD1 (5 bases). Trimming took off 4 bases at V and 3 bases at J, with 12 bases between the two ends. Per germline, CDR1 LGHNA and CDR2 YSLEER. The CDR3 covers 14 residues.

The table lists this clonotype with a count of one. This sequence joins TRBV20-1 and TRBJ2-3; no reliable D call. Trimming pared 5 bases from V and 0 bases from J, leaving 9 bases between. This CDR3 comprises 13 residues. CDR1 and CDR2 from the germline V gene are DFQATT and SNEGSKA (reference sequence). CDR3 bases: TGCAGTGCTTCACGCCGCAGCACAGATACGCAGTATTTT. It codes for CSASRRSTDTQYF.

This chain links TRBV20-1 with TRBJ2-3; 11 bases map to TRBD2. The CDR3 covers 15 residues. Germline V CDR1 and CDR2: DFQATT, SNEGSKA (reference sequence). Unmatched junction bases numbered 6, after V lost 5 bases and J lost 2 bases. CDR3 amino acids: CSAEGTSGNTDTQYF. CDR3 nucleotide sequence: TGCAGTGCTGAAGGGACTAGCGGTAACACAGATACGCAGTATTTT.

The chain uses TRBV10-2 and TRBJ2-7, with 8 bases lining up with TRBD1. Trimming at V came to 6 bases and at J to 1 base, leaving 2 bases not matched to a gene. This CDR3 has 13 residues. Germline V gene sequence: CDR1 WSHSY, CDR2 SAAADI. DNA for the CDR3: TGCGCCAGCAGAGGGACAGGATCCTACGAGCAGTACTTC. This translates into CASRGTGSYEQYF.

This chain joins TRBV12-3 or TRBV12-4 and TRBJ2-1; 14 bases are shared with TRBD2. The CDR3 contains 14 residues. V lost 6 bases, J lost 8 bases, and 3 bases stayed unmatched. This CDR3 reads CASRSGLAGDEQFF. Written as DNA, the CDR3 is TGTGCCAGCAGATCGGGACTAGCGGGGGATGAGCAGTTCTTC.

This clonotype was counted between two and nine times. This rearrangement joins TRBV20-1 to TRBJ2-3, with 8 positions matching TRBD2. The CDR3 consists of 15 residues. V was clipped by 3 bases and J by 1 base; unmatched bases: 6. Germline V lookup: CDR1 DFQATT, CDR2 SNEGSKA (reference sequence). The CDR3 reads CSARDGGGRTDTQYF. In nucleotides, the CDR3 is TGCAGTGCTAGGGACGGGGGGGGCCGCACAGATACGCAGTATTTT.